This entry features one T cell receptor (beta chain) sequence. The target of this receptor is not known. Per-nucleotide qualities are absent, and no much larger clonotype sits a single base away. The CDR3 has 12 amino acids, counting the end cysteine and phenylalanine. Only CDR3 DNA is held: 36 bases, read in frame from base 1. V is shortened by 1 base, J by 7 bases, and the region joining them spans 6 bases. In the germline V gene (reference sequence), CDR1 corresponds to SEHNR and CDR2 to FQNEAQ. These data originate in a study of T cells in localized non-small cell lung cancer (TCRdb year 2020). With regard to the full study: The study examined T cell repertoires in hundreds of patients with early-stage NSCLC and compared tumors with uninvolved tumor-adjacent lungs. The cohort comprised some 220 treatment-naïve NSCLC patients with resected, localized lung tumors. A mean age of around 66 years was recorded for the NSCLC patients, of whom under 150 were male and over 100 were female.

Study-wide conclusions, independent of this receptor: Longer overall survival was associated with higher blood T cell density, whereas shorter survival was associated with higher adjacent-lung clonality. Because the study design was exploratory, TCR variables were selected using unadjusted p-values without false-discovery rate correction. Uninvolved tumor-adjacent lung showed the highest T cell clonality, higher than tumor, which suggests more focused antigenic responses in the uninvolved tumor-adjacent lung. Because multi-region sequencing of the tumors was not done, intratumor heterogeneity could not be ruled out. A median of around 50 of the top 100 tumor clones were detected in paired uninvolved adjacent lung, and 25 to 35 of these tumor clones were also found among the top 100 clones of the paired uninvolved adjacent lung.

At diagnosis, peripheral blood, uninvolved tumor-adjacent lung and tumor were collected and stored as a combination of fresh-frozen and FFPE material. For TCR repertoire profiling, blood samples were analyzed in the form of peripheral blood mononuclear cells. The immunoSEQ Assay was used to sequence TCR beta CDR3 regions from DNA. In the source study's methods: T cell density was computed as TCR beta template counts normalized to usable DNA estimated by amplifying housekeeping genes. Using the preseqR package, richness was estimated by extrapolating to 120,000 templates for tissue samples and 400,000 templates for PBMC samples. Clonality was taken to be one minus Pielou's evenness. To identify tissue-enriched TCRs, differential abundance testing was run on productive amino-acid clonotypes with a minimum total count of 5 and an alpha of 0.1. The Jaccard Index and the Morisita Overlap Index were used to measure repertoire overlap between compartments. GLIPH grouped TCR beta CDR3s together with public tetramer-defined viral CDR3s, and a viral motif had to include at least three viral sequences and show V-gene enrichment. The source is immuneACCESS, and TCRdb retained only in-frame sequences with V and J called. Part of the clones is not carried over; for the studies checked, unresolved V genes explain less than half of this, and the remainder is unexplained. V and J calls and clone size are given by that table; D and trimming were obtained from the DNA. Counted in this sample were 55,000 to 80,000 clones; about 83% of them appeared once. Clones ranked in the top ten supply roughly 14% of the sample.

The sample was peripheral blood, taken before any cancer treatment. Here the chain combines TRBV7-9 and TRBJ2-3; the D gene lacks a confident call. The receptor's source is a female donor older than 55 with stage I lung adenocarcinoma. The CDR3 corresponds to CASSLVGHTQYF. The DNA reads TGTGCCAGCAGCTTAGTCGGCCATACGCAGTATTTT.